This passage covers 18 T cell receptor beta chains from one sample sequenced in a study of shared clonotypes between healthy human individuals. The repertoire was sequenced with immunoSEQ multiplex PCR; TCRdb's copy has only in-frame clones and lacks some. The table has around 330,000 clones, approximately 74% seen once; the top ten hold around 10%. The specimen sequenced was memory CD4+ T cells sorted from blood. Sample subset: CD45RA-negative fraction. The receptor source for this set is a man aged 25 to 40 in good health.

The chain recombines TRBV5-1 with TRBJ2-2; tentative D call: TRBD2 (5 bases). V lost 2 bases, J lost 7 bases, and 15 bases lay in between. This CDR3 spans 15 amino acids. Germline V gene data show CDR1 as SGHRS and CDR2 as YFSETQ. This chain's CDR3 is CASSFEGLGSGELFF. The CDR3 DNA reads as TGCGCCAGCAGCTTTGAGGGATTGGGGAGCGGGGAGCTGTTTTTT.

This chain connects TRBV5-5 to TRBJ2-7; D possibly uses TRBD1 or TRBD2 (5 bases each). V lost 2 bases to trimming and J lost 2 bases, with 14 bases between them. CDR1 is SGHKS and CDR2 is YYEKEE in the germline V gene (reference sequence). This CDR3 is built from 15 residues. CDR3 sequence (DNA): TGTGCCAGCAGCTTTTCTGGGACCAGAGCCTACGAGCAGTACTTC. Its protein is CASSFSGTRAYEQYF.

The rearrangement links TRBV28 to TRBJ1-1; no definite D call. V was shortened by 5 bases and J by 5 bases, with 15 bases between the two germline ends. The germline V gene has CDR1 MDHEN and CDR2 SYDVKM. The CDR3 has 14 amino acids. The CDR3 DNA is TGTGCCAGCAGTCCGTTCGACAAAGGGACTGAAGCTTTCTTT. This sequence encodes CASSPFDKGTEAFF.

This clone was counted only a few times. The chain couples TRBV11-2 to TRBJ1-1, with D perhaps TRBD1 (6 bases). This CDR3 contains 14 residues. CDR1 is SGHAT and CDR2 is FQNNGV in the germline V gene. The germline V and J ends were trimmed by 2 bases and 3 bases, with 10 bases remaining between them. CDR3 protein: CASSLTGIDTEAFF. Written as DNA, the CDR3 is TGTGCCAGCAGCTTAACAGGGATAGACACTGAAGCTTTCTTT.

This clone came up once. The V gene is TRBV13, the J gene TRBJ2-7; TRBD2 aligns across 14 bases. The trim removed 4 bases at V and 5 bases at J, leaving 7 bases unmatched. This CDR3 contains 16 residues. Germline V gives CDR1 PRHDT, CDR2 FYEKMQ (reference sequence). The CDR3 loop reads CASSSGTSGSSHEQYF. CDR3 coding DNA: TGTGCCAGCAGCTCAGGGACTAGCGGGAGTTCGCACGAGCAGTACTTC.

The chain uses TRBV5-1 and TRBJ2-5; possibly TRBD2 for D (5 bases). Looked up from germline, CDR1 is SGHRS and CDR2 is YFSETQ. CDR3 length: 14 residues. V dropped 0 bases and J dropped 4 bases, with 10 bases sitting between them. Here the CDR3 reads CASSLDHAGETQYF. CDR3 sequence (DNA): TGCGCCAGCAGCTTGGACCACGCGGGAGAGACCCAGTACTTC.

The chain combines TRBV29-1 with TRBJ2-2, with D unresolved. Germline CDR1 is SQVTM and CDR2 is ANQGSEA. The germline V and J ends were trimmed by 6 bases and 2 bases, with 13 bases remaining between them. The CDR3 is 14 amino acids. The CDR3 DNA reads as TGCAGCGTACGACTCGTACCAAACACCGGGGAGCTGTTTTTT. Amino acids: CSVRLVPNTGELFF.

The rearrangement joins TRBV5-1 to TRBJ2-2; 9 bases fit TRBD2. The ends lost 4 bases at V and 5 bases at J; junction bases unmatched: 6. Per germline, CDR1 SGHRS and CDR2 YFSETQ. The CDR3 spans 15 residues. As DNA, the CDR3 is TGCGCCAGCAGCCCGGGACTAGCTAGAACCGGGGAGCTGTTTTTT. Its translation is CASSPGLARTGELFF. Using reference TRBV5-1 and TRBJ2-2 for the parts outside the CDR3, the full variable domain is KAGVTQTPRYLIKTRGQQVTLSCSPISGHRSVSWYQQTPGQGLQFLFEYFSETQRNKGNFPGRFSGRQFSNSRSEMNVSTLELGDSALYLCASSPGLARTGELFFGEGSRLTVL.

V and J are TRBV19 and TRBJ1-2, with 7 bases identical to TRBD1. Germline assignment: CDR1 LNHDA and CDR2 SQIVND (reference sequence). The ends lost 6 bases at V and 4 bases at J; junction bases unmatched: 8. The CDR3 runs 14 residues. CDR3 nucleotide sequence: TGTGCCAGTAGCCCGGACAGGCCAGGCTATGGCTACACCTTC. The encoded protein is CASSPDRPGYGYTF.

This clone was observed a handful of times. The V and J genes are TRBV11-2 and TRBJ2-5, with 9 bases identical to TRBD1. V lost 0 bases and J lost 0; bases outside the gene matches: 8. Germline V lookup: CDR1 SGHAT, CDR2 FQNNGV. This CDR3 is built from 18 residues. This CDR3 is CASSLDSPGQGNQETQYF. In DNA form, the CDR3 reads TGTGCCAGCAGCTTAGACTCTCCGGGACAGGGTAACCAAGAGACCCAGTACTTC.

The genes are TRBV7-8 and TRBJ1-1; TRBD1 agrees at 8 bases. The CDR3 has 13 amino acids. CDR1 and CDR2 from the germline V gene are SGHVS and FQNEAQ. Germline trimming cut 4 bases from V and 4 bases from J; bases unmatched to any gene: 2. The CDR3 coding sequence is TGTGCCAGCAGCTACACAGGGGGCACTGAAGCTTTCTTT. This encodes CASSYTGGTEAFF.

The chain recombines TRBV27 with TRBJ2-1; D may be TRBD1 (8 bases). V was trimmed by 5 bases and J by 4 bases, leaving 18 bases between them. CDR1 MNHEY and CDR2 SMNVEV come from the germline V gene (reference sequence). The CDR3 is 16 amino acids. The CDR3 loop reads CASSGITGGGYNEQFF. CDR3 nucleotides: TGTGCCAGCAGTGGGATTACAGGGGGGGGTTACAATGAGCAGTTCTTC.

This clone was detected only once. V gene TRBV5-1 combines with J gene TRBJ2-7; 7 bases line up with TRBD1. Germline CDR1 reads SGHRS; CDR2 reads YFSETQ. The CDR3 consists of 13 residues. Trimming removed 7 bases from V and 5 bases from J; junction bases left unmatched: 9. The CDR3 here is CASGDRQGHEQYF. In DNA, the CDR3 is TGCGCCAGCGGCGACAGACAGGGCCACGAGCAGTACTTC.

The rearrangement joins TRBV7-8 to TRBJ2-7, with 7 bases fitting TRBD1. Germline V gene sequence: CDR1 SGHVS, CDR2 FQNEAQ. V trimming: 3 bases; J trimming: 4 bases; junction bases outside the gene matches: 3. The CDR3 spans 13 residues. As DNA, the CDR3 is TGTGCCAGCAGCTTTCAGACAGGGTACGAGCAGTACTTC. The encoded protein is CASSFQTGYEQYF.

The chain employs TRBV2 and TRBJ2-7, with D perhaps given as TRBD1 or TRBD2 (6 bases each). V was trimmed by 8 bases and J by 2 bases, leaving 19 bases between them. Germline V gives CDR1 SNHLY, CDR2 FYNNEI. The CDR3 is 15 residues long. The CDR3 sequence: CASGGQRGSTYEQYF. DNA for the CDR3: TGTGCCAGCGGGGGGCAGAGGGGGTCAACCTACGAGCAGTACTTC.

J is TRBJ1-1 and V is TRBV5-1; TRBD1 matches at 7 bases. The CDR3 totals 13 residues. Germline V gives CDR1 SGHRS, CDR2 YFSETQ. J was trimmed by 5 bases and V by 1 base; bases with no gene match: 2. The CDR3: CASSLQGGTEAFF. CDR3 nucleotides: TGCGCCAGCAGCTTGCAGGGGGGTACTGAAGCTTTCTTT.

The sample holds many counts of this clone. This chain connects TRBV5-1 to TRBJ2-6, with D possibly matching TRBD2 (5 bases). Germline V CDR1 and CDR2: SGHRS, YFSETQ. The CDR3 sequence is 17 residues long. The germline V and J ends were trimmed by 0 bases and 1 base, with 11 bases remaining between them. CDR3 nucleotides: TGCGCCAGCAGCTTGGGGACTTTGCTTTCTGGGGCCAACGTCCTGACTTTC. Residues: CASSLGTLLSGANVLTF.

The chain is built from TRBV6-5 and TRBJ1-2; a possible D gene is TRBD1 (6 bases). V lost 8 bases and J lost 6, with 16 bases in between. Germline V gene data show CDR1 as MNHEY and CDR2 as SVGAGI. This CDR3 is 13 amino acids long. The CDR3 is CASRKTGFDGYTF. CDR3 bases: TGTGCCAGCCGCAAGACAGGCTTTGATGGCTACACCTTC.